The clone carrying this T cell receptor (beta chain) was detected a few times. Its antigen is currently unknown. The CDR3 contains 15 residues. Trimming removed 4 bases from V and 5 bases from J; junction bases left unmatched: 7. Germline V gene lookup returns CDR1 SGHRS and CDR2 YFSETQ. Sampling times: baseline, cycle 4 day 1, cycle 7 day 1. Some clones are missing from TCRdb's copy, which holds only in-frame ones; the method was immunoSEQ multiplex PCR. The data contain 65,000 to 95,000 clones, under 85% of them singletons. The sample is drawn from a study of OX40 agonist ivuxolimab in advanced cancers. Study as a whole: Each patient was given ivuxolimab into a vein every 2 weeks, at 0.01 to 10 mg/kg. At about 82% male, the cohort had a mean age of around 56 years, ranging from about 20 to 90. Study-level results: More expanded clones were found, on average, in CD8+ than in CD4+ T cells.

This sequence was found in an adult with an advanced solid tumor such as melanoma, head and neck, liver or kidney cancer. Source: CD4+ or CD8+ T cells sorted from blood, taken in a trial of the OX40 agonist ivuxolimab. J is TRBJ2-1 and V is TRBV5-1; TRBD1 aligns across 9 bases. CDR3 amino acids: CASSLLGTGNNEQFF. In nucleotides, the CDR3 is TGCGCCAGCAGCCTCTTAGGGACAGGGAACAATGAGCAGTTCTTC.